The 3 T cell receptor beta chains below were found in one sample sequenced in a study of T cell responses to AZD1222 COVID-19 vaccine. The assay was immunoSEQ multiplex PCR, and TCRdb's table has in-frame clones only and misses some. The sample lists fewer than 110,000 clones; roughly 90% were seen once. The sequences come from peripheral blood, collected on day 0 of AZD1222 vaccination. Receptors were obtained from an adult in good health.

The chain couples TRBV6-2 or TRBV6-3 to TRBJ2-7; D remains ambiguous. Deletions cut 0 bases from V and 3 bases from J, with 18 bases between. This CDR3 is 17 amino acids long. CDR1 and CDR2 (germline): MNHEY, SVGEGT. Here the CDR3 reads CASSYSVTKWSVYEQYF. For the CDR3, the DNA is TGTGCCAGCAGTTACTCCGTTACTAAATGGTCCGTCTACGAGCAGTACTTC.

This clone was recorded a few times. As DNA, the CDR3 is TGTGCCTGGAGTGGACAGGGCGGCAATTCACCCCTCCACTTT. Protein: CAWSGQGGNSPLHF. The rearrangement uses TRBV30 and TRBJ1-6; 7 nucleotides match TRBD1. After removal of 1 base from V and 7 bases from J, the junction contained 4 bases not matched to a gene. The CDR3 runs 14 residues. The germline V gene encodes CDR1 GTSNPN and CDR2 SVGIG (reference sequence). The full variable domain, with the rest looked up from reference TRBV30 and TRBJ1-6, is SQTIHQWPATLVQPVGSPLSLECTVEGTSNPNLYWYRQAAGRGLQLLFYSVGIGQISSEVPQNLSASRPQDRQFILSSKKLLLSDSGFYLCAWSGQGGNSPLHFGNGTRLTVT.

This clone has just one count. The chain is built from TRBV5-1 and TRBJ2-3; 9 nucleotides line up with TRBD1. Germline CDR1 SGHRS, CDR2 YFSETQ. CDR3 size: 15 residues. V dropped 4 bases and J dropped 0; count of bases not matched to a gene: 3. CDR3 bases: TGCGCCAGCAGCCTGGACAGGGGTAGCACAGATACGCAGTATTTT. It codes for CASSLDRGSTDTQYF.